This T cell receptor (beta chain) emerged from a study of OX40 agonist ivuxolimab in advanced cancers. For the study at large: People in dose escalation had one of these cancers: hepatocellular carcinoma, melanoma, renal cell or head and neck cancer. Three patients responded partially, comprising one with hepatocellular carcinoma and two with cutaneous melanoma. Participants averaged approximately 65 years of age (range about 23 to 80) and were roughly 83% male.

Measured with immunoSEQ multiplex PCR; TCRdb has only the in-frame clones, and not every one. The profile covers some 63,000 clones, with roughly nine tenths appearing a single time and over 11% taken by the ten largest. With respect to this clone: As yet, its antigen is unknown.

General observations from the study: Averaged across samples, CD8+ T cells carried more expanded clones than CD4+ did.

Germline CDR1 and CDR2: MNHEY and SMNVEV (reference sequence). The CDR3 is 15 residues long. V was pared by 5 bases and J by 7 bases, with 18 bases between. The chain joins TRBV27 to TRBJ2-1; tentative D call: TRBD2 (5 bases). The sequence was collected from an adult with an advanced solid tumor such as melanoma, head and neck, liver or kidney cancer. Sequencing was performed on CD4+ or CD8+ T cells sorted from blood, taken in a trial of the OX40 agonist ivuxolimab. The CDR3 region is CASSPTSPDFNEQFF. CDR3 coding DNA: TGTGCCAGCAGTCCTACCTCCCCGGACTTTAATGAGCAGTTCTTC.